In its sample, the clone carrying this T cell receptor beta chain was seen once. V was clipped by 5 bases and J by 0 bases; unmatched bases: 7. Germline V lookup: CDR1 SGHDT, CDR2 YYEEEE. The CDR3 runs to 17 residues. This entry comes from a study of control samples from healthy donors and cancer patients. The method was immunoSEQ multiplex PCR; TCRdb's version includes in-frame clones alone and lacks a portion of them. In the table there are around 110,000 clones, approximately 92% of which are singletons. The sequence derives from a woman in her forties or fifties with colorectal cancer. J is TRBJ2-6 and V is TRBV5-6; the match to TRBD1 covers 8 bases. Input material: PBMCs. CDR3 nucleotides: TGTGCCAGCAGTTCCGGGACAGGATACTCTGGGGCCAACGTCCTGACTTTC. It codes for CASSSGTGYSGANVLTF.